One and the same sample provided the 3 T cell receptor beta chains below, sequenced in a study of T cell changes during pregnancy in multiple sclerosis. This table comes from immunoSEQ multiplex PCR, and its TCRdb copy is limited to in-frame clones, with some not included. The sample has approximately 74,000 clones, 80% to 90% seen once. The material sequenced was peripheral blood, taken before pregnancy. The receptors were gathered from a female donor with multiple sclerosis, enrolled in a pregnancy study.

The chain recombines TRBV6-1 with TRBJ1-2; 7 positions match TRBD1. CDR3 length equals 14 residues. Germline loops: CDR1 MNHNS, CDR2 SASEGT. The V and J ends lost 11 bases and 5 bases, in that order; junction bases with no gene match: 14. The CDR3 spells CALTQPGQLYGYTF. The CDR3, as DNA: TGTGCCCTTACACAGCCGGGACAGCTTTATGGCTACACCTTC.

The rearrangement uses TRBV25-1 and TRBJ1-2; D not resolved. The CDR3 extends over 15 amino acids. In germline, CDR1 is MGHDK, CDR2 SYGVNS. V gave up 0 bases and J gave up 8 bases, with 16 bases separating them. As DNA, the CDR3 is TGTGCCAGCAGTGAATATTTTGGGAGTGGGCAGGGCTACACCTTC. Its translation is CASSEYFGSGQGYTF.

The CDR3 DNA is TGTGCCAGCAGGTCGACAAATGGGACTAGCGGCAGGAGTGAGCAGTTCTTC. It yields the protein CASRSTNGTSGRSEQFF. This chain links TRBV7-9 with TRBJ2-1; 11 nucleotides align to TRBD2. Germline V gives CDR1 SEHNR, CDR2 FQNEAQ (reference sequence). The length of the CDR3 is 17 residues. The trim removed 6 bases at V and 9 bases at J, leaving 16 bases unmatched.